Shown below are 18 T cell receptor beta chains from a single sample sequenced in a study of OX40 agonist ivuxolimab in advanced cancers. Produced via immunoSEQ multiplex PCR; TCRdb's table is partial and in-frame only. The sample holds 70,000 to 85,000 clones; roughly 90% are singletons and the top ten take approximately 0.7%. The sequencing here drew on CD4+ or CD8+ T cells sorted from blood, taken in a trial of the OX40 agonist ivuxolimab. The receptor set was obtained from an adult with an advanced solid tumor such as melanoma, head and neck, liver or kidney cancer.

The rearrangement links TRBV5-8 to TRBJ1-1; D is ambiguous. There are 13 residues in the CDR3. The V and J ends lost 1 base and 1 base respectively, with 5 bases between them. Germline CDR1 and CDR2: SGHTS and YDEGEE. This chain's CDR3 is CASSLRANTEAFF. In DNA form, the CDR3 reads TGTGCCAGCAGCTTGCGGGCGAACACTGAAGCTTTCTTT.

The count of this clone is one. The chain combines TRBV7-2 with TRBJ2-7, with 8 bases lining up with TRBD1. The CDR3 covers 13 residues. Germline V lookup: CDR1 SGHTA, CDR2 FQGNSA. V was clipped by 5 bases and J by 10 bases; unmatched bases: 10. DNA for the CDR3: TGTGCCAGCAGCCTCGCCTATGGACAGGGACAGTACTTC. Translation gives CASSLAYGQGQYF.

V and J are TRBV19 and TRBJ2-7; 7 positions agree with TRBD1. The CDR3 contains 14 residues. Germline lookup yields CDR1 LNHDA and CDR2 SQIVND (reference sequence). V gave up 3 bases and J gave up 0 bases; unmatched junction bases: 2. Written as DNA, the CDR3 is TGTGCCAGTAGTATTCGGGACAGCTCCTACGAGCAGTACTTC. Translation: CASSIRDSSYEQYF.

The chain combines TRBV28 with TRBJ2-7; weak D call: TRBD2 (6 bases). Per the germline V gene, CDR1 is MDHEN and CDR2 is SYDVKM. Trimming stripped 8 bases from V and 1 base from J, with 18 bases between. The CDR3 length is 15 residues. The CDR3 DNA sequence: TGTGCCAGCGCCGAGGCAACGGGGGAATCCTACGAGCAGTACTTC. It encodes CASAEATGESYEQYF.

V is TRBV4-3 and J is TRBJ2-3; 9 bases line up with TRBD2. CDR3 length equals 17 residues. V shed 1 base and J 0 bases; nucleotides not matched to a gene: 5. From germline, CDR1 is LGHNA and CDR2 YSLEER. CDR3 bases: TGCGCCAGCAGCCAAGGGCCTAGCGGGGCTAGCACAGATACGCAGTATTTT. It codes for CASSQGPSGASTDTQYF.

CDR3 protein: CASSHRGRYQETQYF. DNA of the CDR3: TGTGCCAGCAGTCACCGCGGGAGGTACCAAGAGACCCAGTACTTC. This rearrangement joins TRBV28 to TRBJ2-5, with TRBD2 matching over 8 bases. Losses at the gene ends were 5 bases for V and 0 bases for J; bases not matched to a gene: 5. CDR1 and CDR2 (germline): MDHEN, SYDVKM. The CDR3 totals 15 residues. Full variable domain (missing parts from reference TRBV28 and TRBJ2-5): DVKVTQSSRYLVKRTGEKVFLECVQDMDHENMFWYRQDPGLGLRLIYFSYDVKMKEKGDIPEGYSVSREKKERFSLILESASTNQTSMYLCASSHRGRYQETQYFGPGTRLLVL.

This clone was observed a single time. The rearrangement links TRBV28 to TRBJ2-5, with D possibly TRBD1 on 5 matching bases. The CDR3 consists of 14 residues. V gave up 7 bases and J gave up 1 base, with 13 bases separating them. Per the germline V gene, CDR1 is MDHEN and CDR2 is SYDVKM. In DNA form, the CDR3 reads TGTGCCAGCAAACATCAGGGTATCCAAGAGACCCAGTACTTC. This sequence encodes CASKHQGIQETQYF.

The chain carries TRBV19 and TRBJ2-5; D not resolved. CDR3 size: 15 residues. Per germline, CDR1 LNHDA and CDR2 SQIVND (reference sequence). The germline V and J ends were trimmed by 6 bases and 7 bases, with 21 bases remaining between them. The CDR3 sequence is CASSQKDASLGTQYF. The CDR3 DNA is TGTGCCAGTAGCCAAAAGGACGCGTCTTTAGGGACCCAGTACTTC.

The chain links TRBV7-2 to TRBJ2-7, with D possibly matching TRBD1 (7 bases). This CDR3 spans 17 amino acids. V shed 5 bases and J shed 2 bases, with 22 bases lying between them. Germline CDR1 SGHTA, CDR2 FQGNSA. The CDR3 nucleotides are TGTGCCAGCAGCCGAAGACCGGGACAGTGGGGGGCCTACGAGCAGTACTTC. Translated, it gives CASSRRPGQWGAYEQYF. The entire variable domain, with the rest obtained from reference TRBV7-2 and TRBJ2-7, is as follows: GAGVSQSPSNKVTEKGKDVELRCDPISGHTALYWYRQSLGQGLEFLIYFQGNSAPDKSGLPSDRFSAERTGGSVSTLTIQRTQQEDSAVYLCASSRRPGQWGAYEQYFGPGTRLTVT.

The chain combines TRBV19 with TRBJ2-3; 7 bases align to TRBD2. The CDR3 is 15 amino acids. After removal of 3 bases from V and 4 bases from J, the junction contained 7 bases not matched to a gene. Germline CDR1 is LNHDA and CDR2 is SQIVND (reference sequence). CDR3 in amino acids: CASSIGLAEADTQYF. For the CDR3, the DNA is TGTGCCAGTAGTATCGGGCTAGCGGAAGCAGATACGCAGTATTTT.

J is TRBJ2-7 and V is TRBV11-3; possibly TRBD1 or TRBD2 for D (5 bases each). The CDR3 sequence is 13 residues long. V was pared by 5 bases and J by 6 bases, with 14 bases between. CDR1 is SGHNT and CDR2 is YENEEA in the germline V gene. The CDR3, as DNA: TGTGCCAGCAGCCCAGCGGTAGGGGTCGAGCAGTACTTC. It is translated as CASSPAVGVEQYF.

The rearrangement joins TRBV18 to TRBJ2-5, with TRBD2 identical over 10 bases. Trimming at V came to 3 bases and at J to 2 bases, leaving 9 bases not matched to a gene. CDR3 length: 17 residues. Per the germline V gene, CDR1 is KGHSH and CDR2 is LQKENI. The CDR3 region is CASSPRTSGMRQETQYF. CDR3 bases: TGTGCCAGCTCACCCCGGACTAGCGGAATGCGTCAAGAGACCCAGTACTTC.

The rearrangement links TRBV10-3 to TRBJ2-5; 9 bases match TRBD1. The J segment lost 3 bases and the V segment lost 6 bases, leaving 8 bases of the junction unmatched. This CDR3 contains 15 residues. Germline-derived CDR1 and CDR2 are ENHRY and SYGVKD. This CDR3 is CAISEGQGGKETQYF. CDR3 in DNA: TGTGCCATCAGCGAGGGACAGGGCGGCAAAGAGACCCAGTACTTC.

This chain links TRBV6-5 with TRBJ1-3, with 8 bases fitting TRBD1. CDR1 MNHEY and CDR2 SVGAGI come from the germline V gene. The CDR3 loop spans 12 amino acids. Trimming took 8 bases from V and 7 from J; bases not matched to a gene: 4. The CDR3 loop reads CASGQGGNTIYF. The CDR3 DNA sequence: TGTGCCAGCGGACAGGGAGGTAACACCATATATTTT.

The chain links TRBV2 to TRBJ2-5; 10 bases align to TRBD2. V shed 7 bases and J 1 base; nucleotides not matched to a gene: 6. The CDR3 totals 15 residues. Germline values: CDR1 SNHLY, CDR2 FYNNEI. Written as DNA, the CDR3 is TGTGCCAGCAATTCTCGGACTAGCGGCCAAGAGACCCAGTACTTC. It codes for CASNSRTSGQETQYF.

The chain recombines TRBV7-9 with TRBJ2-2, with TRBD1 identical over 8 bases. Trimming removed 1 base from V and 1 base from J; junction bases left unmatched: 5. The CDR3 has 17 residues. In germline, CDR1 is SEHNR, CDR2 FQNEAQ (reference sequence). The CDR3 DNA is TGTGCCAGCAGCTTAGTTGTTGGGACAGGGAACACCGGGGAGCTGTTTTTT. It translates to CASSLVVGTGNTGELFF. Based on the CDR3 plus reference TRBV7-9 and TRBJ2-2, the full variable domain is DTGVSQNPRHKITKRGQNVTFRCDPISEHNRLYWYRQTLGQGPEFLTYFQNEAQLEKSRLLSDRFSAERPKGSFSTLEIQRTEQGDSAMYLCASSLVVGTGNTGELFFGEGSRLTVL.

The chain recombines TRBV7-2 with TRBJ2-6, with 8 bases aligning to TRBD2. Germline trimming cut 2 bases from V and 0 bases from J; bases unmatched to any gene: 0. The CDR3 covers 16 residues. CDR1 is SGHTA, CDR2 FQGNSA, per germline. The CDR3 coding sequence is TGTGCCAGCAGCTTACGGGGGGGCTCTGGGGCCAACGTCCTGACTTTC. It encodes CASSLRGGSGANVLTF.

This chain links TRBV28 with TRBJ2-7; 10 bases line up with TRBD1. The length of the CDR3 is 15 residues. In germline, CDR1 is MDHEN, CDR2 SYDVKM. V gave up 5 bases and J gave up 6 bases; unmatched junction bases: 10. CDR3 sequence: CASSRSGTGEGEQYF. DNA of the CDR3: TGTGCCAGCAGTCGTTCCGGGACAGGGGAAGGCGAGCAGTACTTC.